Below, 10 T cell receptor beta chains from the same sample are listed, as sequenced in a study of blood T cells in healthy people across ages. PCR was performed a second time for 7 to 11 cycles using a sample-barcoded 5' primer and a J-beta primer mix. TCRdb reprocessed the 5' RACE reads with MiXCR, giving one entry per CDR3 protein. The sample carries 1.8 million or so distinct CDR3 sequences, roughly two fifths recorded once. Sequencing was performed on blood. The receptors were gathered from a human donor in good health.

In its sample, this clonotype was seen a few times. The rearrangement links TRBV20-1 to TRBJ2-7; D not resolved. CDR1 DFQATT and CDR2 SNEGSKA come from the germline V gene (reference sequence). The CDR3 has 13 residues. V lost 0 bases, J lost 3 bases, and 9 bases lay in between. The CDR3, as DNA: TGCAGTGCTAGAGATCTCATGAGCTACGAGCAGTACTTC. It encodes CSARDLMSYEQYF.

DNA of the CDR3: TGCGCCAGCAGCCAGGGCGACAGGGCCACTGAAGCTTTCTTT. This codes for CASSQGDRATEAFF. The chain joins TRBV4-1 to TRBJ1-1; 7 nucleotides align to TRBD1. The junction had 5 bases not matched to a gene; V was cut back by 3 bases and J by 4 bases. CDR3 length: 14 amino acids. Germline-derived CDR1 and CDR2 are MGHRA and YSYEKL.

V and J are TRBV12-3 or TRBV12-4 and TRBJ1-5, with D unclear. With 3 bases removed from V and 0 bases from J, the gap between germline ends came to 6 bases. CDR3 size: 14 residues. The CDR3: CASSFATSNQPQHF. In DNA, the CDR3 is TGTGCCAGCAGTTTTGCTACTAGCAATCAGCCCCAGCATTTT.

This clonotype was detected only a few times. The V call is TRBV7-2, the J call TRBJ2-3; 9 bases map to TRBD2. Germline loops: CDR1 SGHTA, CDR2 FQGNSA. J lost 2 bases, V lost 1 base, and 13 bases had no gene match. The CDR3 length is 19 residues. For the CDR3, the DNA is TGTGCCAGCAGCTTAGTAGAGCGGGGGGTTAGTGATTACACAGATACGCAGTATTTT. Translated, it gives CASSLVERGVSDYTDTQYF.

The chain employs TRBV12-3 or TRBV12-4 and TRBJ2-7; D is unclear. Judging by the DNA end, TRBJ2-5 fits better; the J call may be wrong. The CDR3 length is 14 residues. For the CDR3, the DNA is TGTGCCAGCAGTTTAGAGGCAGGTCCCCGGACCCAGTACTTC. It specifies CASSLEAGPRTQYF.

This clonotype came up a few times. The J gene is TRBJ2-4, the V gene TRBV6-2 or TRBV6-3, with D tentatively TRBD2 (6 bases). This CDR3 contains 15 residues. V gave up 2 bases and J gave up 13 bases, with 21 bases separating them. Germline V gene lookup returns CDR1 MNHEY and CDR2 SVGEGT. The CDR3 sequence: CASSYPMGPSGEQYF. CDR3 nucleotides: TGTGCCAGCAGTTACCCGATGGGGCCGTCGGGGGAGCAGTACTTC.

This clonotype was picked up many times. The chain combines TRBV20-1 with TRBJ2-7; D not certain. Trimming took off 0 bases at V and 0 bases at J, with 9 bases between the two ends. Germline V gives CDR1 DFQATT, CDR2 SNEGSKA (reference sequence). The CDR3 has 14 amino acids. In nucleotides, the CDR3 is TGCAGTGCTAGAGATAGCAGGAGCTCCTACGAGCAGTACTTC. It encodes CSARDSRSSYEQYF.

The sample holds one count of this clonotype. The chain has TRBV12-3 or TRBV12-4 and TRBJ1-2; D remains unclear. Trimming cost V 1 base and J 2 bases, with 8 bases left between them. CDR3 length equals 14 residues. CDR3 nucleotides: TGTGCCAGCAGTTTAGGGGATGTGAACTATGGCTACACCTTC. It is translated as CASSLGDVNYGYTF.

The rearrangement uses TRBV29-1 and TRBJ1-2; 9 nucleotides align to TRBD1. This CDR3 region has 13 residues. The trim removed 0 bases at V and 7 bases at J, leaving 3 bases unmatched. Germline CDR1 and CDR2: SQVTM and ANQGSEA. The DNA for the CDR3 is TGCAGCGTTGAAGAGACGGACAGGGGTGGCTACACCTTC. Encoded protein: CSVEETDRGGYTF. Combining the CDR3 with reference TRBV29-1 and TRBJ1-2 gives the whole variable domain SAVISQKPSRDICQRGTSLTIQCQVDSQVTMMFWYRQQPGQSLTLIATANQGSEATYESGFVIDKFPISRPNLTFSTLTVSNMSPEDSSIYLCSVEETDRGGYTFGSGTRLTVV.

This chain uses TRBV7-9 with TRBJ1-1, with D possibly being TRBD1 (6 bases). This CDR3 is built from 11 residues. Deletions cut 7 bases from V and 10 bases from J, with 13 bases between. Germline values: CDR1 SEHNR, CDR2 FQNEAQ (reference sequence). CDR3 region: CASTLRGGAFF. The DNA of the CDR3 is TGTGCCAGCACCCTCAGGGGTGGAGCTTTCTTT.